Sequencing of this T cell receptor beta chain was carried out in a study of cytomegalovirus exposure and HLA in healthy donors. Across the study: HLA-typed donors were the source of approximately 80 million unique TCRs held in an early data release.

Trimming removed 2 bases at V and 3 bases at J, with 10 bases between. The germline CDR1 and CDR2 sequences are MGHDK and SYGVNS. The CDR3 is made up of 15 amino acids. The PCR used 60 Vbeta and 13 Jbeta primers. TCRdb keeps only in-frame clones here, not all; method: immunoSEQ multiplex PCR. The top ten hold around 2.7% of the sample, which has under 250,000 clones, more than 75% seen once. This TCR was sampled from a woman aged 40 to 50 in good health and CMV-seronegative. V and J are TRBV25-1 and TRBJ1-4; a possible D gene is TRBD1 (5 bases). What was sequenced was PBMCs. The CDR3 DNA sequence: TGTGCCAGCAGTGAAACGACAGCCCCTAATGAAAAACTGTTTTTT. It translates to CASSETTAPNEKLFF.